The 21 T cell receptor beta chains below all came from one sample that was sequenced in a study of cytomegalovirus exposure and HLA in healthy donors. Primers: 60 Vbeta forward and 13 Jbeta reverse. The table came from immunoSEQ multiplex PCR; TCRdb's copy has only in-frame clones and leaves some out. The table lists some 110,000 clones, roughly 70% of them singletons. The sequenced material came from PBMCs. These receptors all stem from a man in his forties in good health and CMV-seronegative.

The CDR3 reads CASSQDFGGGLSYEQYF. DNA for the CDR3: TGTGCCAGCAGCCAAGATTTCGGCGGGGGCCTCTCCTACGAGCAGTACTTC. The chain joins TRBV4-2 to TRBJ2-7, with a weak D call TRBD2 (7 bases). CDR3 size: 17 residues. The V and J ends lost 0 bases and 0 bases respectively, with 15 bases between them. Germline V gives CDR1 LGHNA, CDR2 YNFKEQ.

V is TRBV4-3 and J is TRBJ1-5, with D hard to call. V lost 4 bases, J lost 3 bases, and 10 bases lay in between. This CDR3 comprises 14 residues. CDR1 LGHNA and CDR2 YSLEER come from the germline V gene. CDR3: CASSPGLTNQPQHF. CDR3 sequence (DNA): TGCGCCAGCAGCCCAGGACTAACCAATCAGCCCCAGCATTTT.

The rearrangement joins TRBV5-1 to TRBJ2-7; 8 nucleotides line up with TRBD2. The CDR3 has 17 residues. Germline V gene lookup returns CDR1 SGHRS and CDR2 YFSETQ. V was clipped by 1 base and J by 3 bases; unmatched bases: 12. This CDR3 is CASSLLDSGIGSYEQYF. DNA for the CDR3: TGCGCCAGCAGCTTGTTGGATAGCGGGATCGGAAGCTACGAGCAGTACTTC.

The chain uses TRBV7-9 and TRBJ1-6; 7 bases fit TRBD1. This CDR3 has 15 amino acids. Germline V lookup: CDR1 SEHNR, CDR2 FQNEAQ (reference sequence). Trimming cost V 1 base and J 10 bases; bases outside gene matches: 7. The CDR3 region has the DNA TGTGCCAGCAGCTTAGTATTAGGGGGCATCTCACCCCTCCACTTT. Protein: CASSLVLGGISPLHF.

The chain uses TRBV28 and TRBJ1-1, with D unresolved. This CDR3 contains 15 residues. Germline V gene lookup returns CDR1 MDHEN and CDR2 SYDVKM. The V end lost 3 bases, the J end lost 0 bases, and 11 bases lay between the germline ends. The CDR3 region has the DNA TGTGCCAGCAGTTTGGTGAGGGTCATGAACACTGAAGCTTTCTTT. This codes for CASSLVRVMNTEAFF.

The rearrangement joins TRBV11-3 to TRBJ1-1; D perhaps matches TRBD1 (5 bases). Germline CDR1 and CDR2: SGHNT and YENEEA. Deletions cut 0 bases from V and 5 bases from J, with 19 bases between. The CDR3 is made up of 17 amino acids. The CDR3 here is CASSLDLSRGGSTEAFF. The CDR3, as DNA: TGTGCCAGCAGCTTAGATCTTTCACGGGGGGGTTCGACTGAAGCTTTCTTT.

The rearrangement joins TRBV5-4 to TRBJ2-7, with D tentatively TRBD1 (6 bases). The CDR3 is 14 residues long. Trimming shortened V by 4 bases and J by 2 bases, and 13 bases separated the two germline ends. Germline CDR1 SGHNT, CDR2 YYREEE (reference sequence). The CDR3 bases are TGTGCCAGCAGCGTCACAGGGCCCCCCTACGAGCAGTACTTC. It codes for CASSVTGPPYEQYF.

The chain joins TRBV14 to TRBJ2-1, with TRBD2 as a possible D gene (5 bases). The length of the CDR3 is 14 residues. From germline, CDR1 is SGHDN and CDR2 FVKESK. V was shortened by 5 bases and J by 6 bases, with 14 bases between the two germline ends. The CDR3 region is CASSDRNRGNEQFF. In DNA, the CDR3 is TGTGCCAGCAGCGACCGAAACCGGGGCAATGAGCAGTTCTTC.

CDR3 amino acids: CASSRTRNYGYTF. In nucleotides, the CDR3 is TGTGCCAGCAGCCGCACACGTAACTATGGCTACACCTTC. The J gene is TRBJ1-2, the V gene TRBV11-2; D is uncertain. This CDR3 comprises 13 residues. The germline V and J ends were trimmed by 5 bases and 1 base, with 8 bases remaining between them. Germline V lookup: CDR1 SGHAT, CDR2 FQNNGV.

This clone was counted a few times. This chain links TRBV19 with TRBJ2-3; 15 nucleotides match TRBD2. CDR1 LNHDA and CDR2 SQIVND come from the germline V gene (reference sequence). CDR3 length: 18 residues. After removal of 6 bases from V and 9 bases from J, the junction contained 16 bases not matched to a gene. The CDR3 is CASSPFLGLAGGPDTQYF. The DNA of the CDR3 is TGTGCCAGTAGCCCTTTCCTCGGACTAGCGGGAGGGCCTGACACGCAGTATTTT.

A single count supports this clone. The chain links TRBV29-1 to TRBJ2-7; TRBD2 agrees at 7 bases. The CDR3 sequence is 13 residues long. The germline V gene has CDR1 SQVTM and CDR2 ANQGSEA. The junction had 6 bases not matched to a gene; V was cut back by 7 bases and J by 0 bases. The CDR3 coding sequence is TGCAGCGCAAGACTAGCCGTCTCCTACGAGCAGTACTTC. This encodes CSARLAVSYEQYF.

V gene TRBV7-9 combines with J gene TRBJ2-7; TRBD1 matches at 7 bases. Trimming at V came to 5 bases and at J to 2 bases, leaving 9 bases not matched to a gene. Germline CDR1 is SEHNR and CDR2 is FQNEAQ (reference sequence). This CDR3 has 15 residues. The CDR3 DNA follows: TGTGCCAGCAGCCTAGGGACAGACCTAACCTACGAGCAGTACTTC. Amino acid sequence: CASSLGTDLTYEQYF.

The gene calls are TRBV19 and TRBJ1-1; D is perhaps TRBD1 (6 bases). The CDR3 loop spans 14 amino acids. Germline CDR1 reads LNHDA; CDR2 reads SQIVND (reference sequence). V lost 7 bases and J 0 bases, leaving 12 bases between the germline ends. The CDR3: CASKGGRVNTEAFF. As DNA, the CDR3 is TGTGCCAGTAAAGGGGGGAGGGTGAACACTGAAGCTTTCTTT.

The V and J genes are TRBV15 and TRBJ2-2, with D tentatively TRBD2 (6 bases). Looked up from germline, CDR1 is LNHNV and CDR2 is YYDKDF (reference sequence). CDR3 length: 19 residues. Trimming removed 2 bases at V and 0 bases at J, with 19 bases between. Written as DNA, the CDR3 is TGTGCCACCAGCAGAACTGCCTTAAGGGGCGGGGCGAACACCGGGGAGCTGTTTTTT. It encodes CATSRTALRGGANTGELFF.

The chain couples TRBV6-1 to TRBJ1-2, with 8 bases identical to TRBD1. From germline, CDR1 is MNHNS and CDR2 SASEGT. There are 14 residues in the CDR3. V lost 9 bases and J lost 3; bases outside the gene matches: 9. As DNA, the CDR3 is TGTGCCAGTACCTTCGGGACAGGCGACTATGGCTACACCTTC. This codes for CASTFGTGDYGYTF.

This chain uses TRBV9 with TRBJ2-7; tentative D call: TRBD2 (6 bases). CDR3 length equals 14 residues. The germline CDR1 and CDR2 sequences are SGDLS and YYNGEE. V gave up 3 bases and J gave up 5 bases, with 15 bases separating them. The CDR3 spells CASSGARGFDEQYF. The DNA of the CDR3 is TGTGCCAGCAGCGGGGCCCGGGGGTTCGACGAGCAGTACTTC.

This rearrangement joins TRBV5-6 to TRBJ1-2, with a possible D match to TRBD1 (5 bases). The CDR3 totals 14 residues. The germline V gene has CDR1 SGHDT and CDR2 YYEEEE. Trimming stripped 1 base from V and 4 bases from J, with 11 bases between. The CDR3 DNA is TGTGCCAGCAGCTTGCGAAGGGGAAGCTATGGCTACACCTTC. The encoded protein is CASSLRRGSYGYTF. Combining the CDR3 with reference TRBV5-6 and TRBJ1-2 gives the whole variable domain DAGVTQSPTHLIKTRGQQVTLRCSPKSGHDTVSWYQQALGQGPQFIFQYYEEEERQRGNFPDRFSGHQFPNYSSELNVNALLLGDSALYLCASSLRRGSYGYTFGSGTRLTVV.

V is TRBV2 and J is TRBJ2-2; TRBD1 aligns across 7 bases. J lost 1 base, V lost 4 bases, and 3 bases had no gene match. Germline V gene data show CDR1 as SNHLY and CDR2 as FYNNEI. CDR3 length: 15 residues. CDR3 sequence (DNA): TGTGCCAGCAGTGGACAGGGCCTGAACACCGGGGAGCTGTTTTTT. Translation: CASSGQGLNTGELFF.

V and J are TRBV7-9 and TRBJ1-4, with 7 bases lining up with TRBD1. Germline CDR1 SEHNR, CDR2 FQNEAQ (reference sequence). V was clipped by 5 bases and J by 8 bases; unmatched bases: 14. The CDR3 has 16 amino acids. In DNA form, the CDR3 reads TGTGCCAGCAGCCCCACGAAGATCACAGGGGACGAAAAACTGTTTTTT. This codes for CASSPTKITGDEKLFF. Filled out from reference TRBV7-9 and TRBJ1-4, the complete variable domain reads DTGVSQNPRHKITKRGQNVTFRCDPISEHNRLYWYRQTLGQGPEFLTYFQNEAQLEKSRLLSDRFSAERPKGSFSTLEIQRTEQGDSAMYLCASSPTKITGDEKLFFGSGTQLSVL.

The CDR3: CASSRQGAPGEQYF. DNA of the CDR3: TGTGCCAGCAGCCGACAGGGGGCACCCGGCGAGCAGTACTTC. The chain is built from TRBV5-4 and TRBJ2-7; TRBD1 agrees at 10 bases. J lost 6 bases, V lost 4 bases, and 7 bases had no gene match. The V gene's germline CDR1 is SGHNT and CDR2 YYREEE (reference sequence). The CDR3 has 14 residues.

The chain recombines TRBV7-2 with TRBJ1-2; unclear D gene. The germline V gene encodes CDR1 SGHTA and CDR2 FQGNSA. V lost 5 bases to trimming and J lost 0 bases, with 10 bases between them. The CDR3 totals 14 residues. The CDR3, as DNA: TGTGCCAGCAGCCCATTAGATACTAACTATGGCTACACCTTC. Amino acids: CASSPLDTNYGYTF.